A selection of T cell receptor beta chains follows, all from one sample in a study of T cell responses to AZD1222 COVID-19 vaccine. Repertoires were generated with immunoSEQ multiplex PCR, while TCRdb's copy carries only in-frame clones and drops some. Counted here are about 97,000 clones, 80% to 85% occurring once; the ten biggest clones make up over 15%. Sequenced here: peripheral blood, sampled on day 0 of AZD1222 vaccination. The receptors were gathered from an adult in good health. CDR3s include the opening cysteine and the closing phenylalanine or tryptophan. D genes are given only for firm matches. A row's size may be missing; if present it is once, few, many or a size class.

>NA|TRBV3-1/TRBV3-2|TRBJ1-3|NA
CASSRSGGSGNTIYF
TGTGCCAGCAGCCGCAGCGGGGGGTCTGGAAACACCATATATTTT
>NA|TRBV27|TRBJ1-2|NA
CASSLSPLSGGYTF
TGTGCCAGCAGTTTATCCCCACTCTCCGGGGGCTACACCTTC
>NA|TRBV28|TRBJ1-1|NA
CASSPPGNIAFF
TGTGCCAGCAGCCCCCCAGGGAATATAGCTTTCTTT
>TRBD1|TRBV4-2|TRBJ1-2|NA
CASSQPGTVGLGYTF
TGTGCCAGCAGCCAACCTGGGACAGTCGGTTTGGGCTACACCTTC
>TRBD1|TRBV6-1|TRBJ1-5|NA
CASSEQGANQPQHF
TGTGCCAGCAGTGAACAGGGGGCAAATCAGCCCCAGCATTTT
>NA|TRBV6-5|TRBJ1-4|NA
CASTEGNRNEKLFF
TGTGCCAGCACCGAGGGGAACCGTAATGAAAAACTGTTTTTT
>NA|TRBV5-1|TRBJ2-3|NA
CASSLGVGGSTDTQYF
TGCGCCAGCAGCTTGGGGGTGGGAGGAAGCACAGATACGCAGTATTTT
>NA|TRBV12-3/TRBV12-4|TRBJ2-4|few
CASGVGVNIQYF
TGTGCCAGCGGTGTGGGAGTCAACATTCAGTACTTC
>TRBD1|TRBV6-6|TRBJ1-1|NA
CASSFTGGDTEAFF
TGTGCCAGCAGTTTTACAGGGGGCGACACTGAAGCTTTCTTT
>NA|TRBV6-2/TRBV6-3|TRBJ1-1|NA
CASSYSGRVGEAFF
TGTGCCAGCAGTTACTCGGGAAGGGTGGGTGAAGCTTTCTTT
>NA|TRBV7-9|TRBJ1-2|NA
CASTGRHGYTF
TGTGCCAGCACCGGACGGCATGGCTACACCTTC
>NA|TRBV18|TRBJ2-2|NA
CASSPPGRNTGELFF
TGTGCCAGCTCACCACCCGGGAGGAACACCGGGGAGCTGTTTTTT
>NA|TRBV5-1|TRBJ1-2|NA
CASGKGPADYGYTF
TGCGCCAGCGGAAAAGGACCGGCCGACTATGGCTACACCTTC
>TRBD2|TRBV27|TRBJ2-7|NA
CATGTSGSYEQYF
TGTGCCACCGGGACTAGCGGGAGTTACGAGCAGTACTTC